This T cell receptor (beta chain) was recovered during a study of blood T cells in healthy people across ages. Study observations and caveats: Donor CMV status was unknown, possibly confounding expanded clonotype changes. Fewer expanded clones and more diversity marked long-lived versus aged donors.

This clonotype was picked up one time. Antigen unknown. A sample-barcoded 5' primer and a J-beta primer mix were used in a second PCR of roughly 7 to 11 cycles. Each cDNA molecule was tagged by a template-switch adaptor with 12 random nucleotides. From the 5' RACE reads, TCRdb called clonotypes with MiXCR, one entry per CDR3 protein. The sample holds hundreds of thousands of distinct CDR3 sequences, more than 55% seen once. Trimming left V 2 bases short and J 8 bases short, with 25 bases between. CDR1 and CDR2 from the germline V gene are SGHTA and FQGTGA. The CDR3 has 18 residues. This TCR was recovered from a man aged 40-49 years in good health. Input material: blood. This chain connects TRBV7-3 to TRBJ2-1, with D tentatively TRBD2 (6 bases). The CDR3 protein is CASSLGGWGFGSGDEQFF. CDR3 nucleotides: TGTGCCAGCAGCTTAGGGGGGTGGGGGTTCGGTTCTGGGGATGAGCAGTTCTTC.